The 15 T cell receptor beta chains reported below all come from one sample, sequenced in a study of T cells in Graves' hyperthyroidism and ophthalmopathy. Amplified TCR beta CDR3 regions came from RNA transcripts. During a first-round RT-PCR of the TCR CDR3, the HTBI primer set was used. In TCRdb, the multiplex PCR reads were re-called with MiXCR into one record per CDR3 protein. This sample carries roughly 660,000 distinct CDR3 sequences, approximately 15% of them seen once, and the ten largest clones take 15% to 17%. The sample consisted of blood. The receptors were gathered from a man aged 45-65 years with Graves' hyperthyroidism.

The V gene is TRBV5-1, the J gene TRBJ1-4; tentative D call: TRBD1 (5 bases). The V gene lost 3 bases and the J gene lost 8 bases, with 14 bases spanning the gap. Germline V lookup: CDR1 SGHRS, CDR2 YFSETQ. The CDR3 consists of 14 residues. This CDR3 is CASSYGLRDEKLFF. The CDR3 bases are TGCGCCAGCAGCTACGGACTGAGGGACGAAAAACTGTTTTTT.

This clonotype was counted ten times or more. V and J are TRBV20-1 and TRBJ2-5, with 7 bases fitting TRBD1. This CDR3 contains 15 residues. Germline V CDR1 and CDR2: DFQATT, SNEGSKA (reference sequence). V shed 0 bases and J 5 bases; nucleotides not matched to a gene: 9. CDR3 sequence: CSARERIGGKETQYF. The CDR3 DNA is TGCAGTGCTAGAGAAAGGATAGGGGGCAAGGAGACCCAGTACTTC.

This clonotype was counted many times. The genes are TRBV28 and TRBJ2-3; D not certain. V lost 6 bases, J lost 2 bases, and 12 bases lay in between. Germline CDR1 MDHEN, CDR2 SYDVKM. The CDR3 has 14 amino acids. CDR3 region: CASSRILITDTQYF. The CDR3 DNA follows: TGTGCCAGCAGCCGAATCCTTATCACAGATACGCAGTATTTT.

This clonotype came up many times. DNA of the CDR3: TGTGCCAGCAGTGCCCGGACAGGCCAACCGACCTACGAGCAGTACTTC. This codes for CASSARTGQPTYEQYF. The gene calls are TRBV27 and TRBJ2-7; 7 bases line up with TRBD1. The V gene's germline CDR1 is MNHEY and CDR2 SMNVEV (reference sequence). The V and J ends lost 5 bases and 2 bases, in that order; junction bases with no gene match: 12. The CDR3 length is 16 residues.

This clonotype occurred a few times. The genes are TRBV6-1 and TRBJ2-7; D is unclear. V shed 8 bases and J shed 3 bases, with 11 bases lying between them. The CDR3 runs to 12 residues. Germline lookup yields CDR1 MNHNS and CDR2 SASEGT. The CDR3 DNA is TGTGCCAGCCGAGGCACCTTCTACGAGCAGTACTTC. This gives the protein CASRGTFYEQYF.

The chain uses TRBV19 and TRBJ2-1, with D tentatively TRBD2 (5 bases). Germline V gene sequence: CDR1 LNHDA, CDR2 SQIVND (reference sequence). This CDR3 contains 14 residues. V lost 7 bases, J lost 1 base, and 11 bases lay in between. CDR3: CASTSSSSYNEQFF. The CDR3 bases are TGTGCCAGTACCTCTAGCAGTTCCTACAATGAGCAGTTCTTC. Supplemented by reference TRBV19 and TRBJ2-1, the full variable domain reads DGGITQSPKYLFRKEGQNVTLSCEQNLNHDAMYWYRQDPGQGLRLIYYSQIVNDFQKGDIAEGYSVSREKKESFPLTVTSAQKNPTAFYLCASTSSSSYNEQFFGPGTRLTVL.

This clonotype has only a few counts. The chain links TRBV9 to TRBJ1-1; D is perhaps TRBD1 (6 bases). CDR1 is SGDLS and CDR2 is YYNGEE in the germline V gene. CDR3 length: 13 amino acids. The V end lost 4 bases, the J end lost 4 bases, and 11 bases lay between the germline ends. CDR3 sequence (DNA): TGTGCCAGCAGCCCTAAACAGGGCACTGAAGCTTTCTTT. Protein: CASSPKQGTEAFF.

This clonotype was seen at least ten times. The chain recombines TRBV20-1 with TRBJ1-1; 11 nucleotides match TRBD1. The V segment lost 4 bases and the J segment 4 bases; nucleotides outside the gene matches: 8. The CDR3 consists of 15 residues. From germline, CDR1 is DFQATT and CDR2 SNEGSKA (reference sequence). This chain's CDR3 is CSATRDRGVGTEAFF. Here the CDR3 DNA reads TGCAGTGCTACCCGGGACAGGGGGGTCGGCACTGAAGCTTTCTTT.

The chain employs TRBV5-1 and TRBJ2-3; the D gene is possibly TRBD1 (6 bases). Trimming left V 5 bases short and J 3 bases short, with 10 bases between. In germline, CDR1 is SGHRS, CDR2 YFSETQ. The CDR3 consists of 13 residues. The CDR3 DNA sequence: TGCGCCAGCAGAGGGGGTGAGACAGATACGCAGTATTTT. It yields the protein CASRGGETDTQYF.

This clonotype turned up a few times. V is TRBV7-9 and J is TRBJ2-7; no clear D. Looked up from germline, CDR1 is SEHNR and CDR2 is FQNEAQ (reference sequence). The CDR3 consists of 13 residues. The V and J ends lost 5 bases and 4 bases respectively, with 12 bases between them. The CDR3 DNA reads TGTGCCAGCAGCCCCCCTGTACCATACGAGCAGTACTTC. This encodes CASSPPVPYEQYF.

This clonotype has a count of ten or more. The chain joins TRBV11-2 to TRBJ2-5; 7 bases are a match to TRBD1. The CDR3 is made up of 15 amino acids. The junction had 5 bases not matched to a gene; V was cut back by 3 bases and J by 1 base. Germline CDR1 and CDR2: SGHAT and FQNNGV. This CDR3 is CASSFLTGPQETQYF. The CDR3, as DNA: TGTGCCAGCAGCTTCCTGACAGGGCCCCAAGAGACCCAGTACTTC.

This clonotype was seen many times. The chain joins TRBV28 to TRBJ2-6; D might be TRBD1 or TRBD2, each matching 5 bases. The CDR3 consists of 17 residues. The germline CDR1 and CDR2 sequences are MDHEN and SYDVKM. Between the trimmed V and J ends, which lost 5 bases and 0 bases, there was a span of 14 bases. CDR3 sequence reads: CASSPGTVISGANVLTF. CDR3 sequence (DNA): TGTGCCAGCAGTCCAGGGACCGTGATCTCTGGGGCCAACGTCCTGACTTTC.

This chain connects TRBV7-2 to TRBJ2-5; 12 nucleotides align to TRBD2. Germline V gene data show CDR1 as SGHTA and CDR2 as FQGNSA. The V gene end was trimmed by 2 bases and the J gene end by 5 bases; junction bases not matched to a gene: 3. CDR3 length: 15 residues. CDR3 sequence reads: CASSLYTSGRETQYF. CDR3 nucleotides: TGTGCCAGCAGCTTATATACTAGCGGGAGGGAGACCCAGTACTTC.

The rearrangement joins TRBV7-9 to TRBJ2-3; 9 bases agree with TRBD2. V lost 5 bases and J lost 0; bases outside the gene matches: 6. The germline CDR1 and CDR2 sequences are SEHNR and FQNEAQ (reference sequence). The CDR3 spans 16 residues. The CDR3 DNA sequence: TGTGCCAGCAGCGCCCCGACTAGCGGTAGCACAGATACGCAGTATTTT. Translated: CASSAPTSGSTDTQYF.

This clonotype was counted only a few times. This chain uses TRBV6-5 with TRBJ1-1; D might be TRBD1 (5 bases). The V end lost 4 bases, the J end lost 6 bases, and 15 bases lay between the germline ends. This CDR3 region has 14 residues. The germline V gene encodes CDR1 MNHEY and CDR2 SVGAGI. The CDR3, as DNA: TGTGCCAGCAGTTCCACTTTAACGGGGCCTGAAGCTTTCTTT. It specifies CASSSTLTGPEAFF.